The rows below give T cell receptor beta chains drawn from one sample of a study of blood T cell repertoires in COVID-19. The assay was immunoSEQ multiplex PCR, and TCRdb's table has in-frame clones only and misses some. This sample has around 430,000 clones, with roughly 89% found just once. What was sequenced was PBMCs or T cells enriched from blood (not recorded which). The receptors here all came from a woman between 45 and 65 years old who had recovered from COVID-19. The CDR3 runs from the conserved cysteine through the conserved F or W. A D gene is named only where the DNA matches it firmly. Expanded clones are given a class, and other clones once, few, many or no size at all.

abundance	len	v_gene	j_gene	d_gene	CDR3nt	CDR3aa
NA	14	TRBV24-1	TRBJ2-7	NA	TGTGCCACCAGTGATCCCTCCGACAGCTACGAGCAGTACTTC	CATSDPSDSYEQYF
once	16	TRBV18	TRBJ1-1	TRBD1	TGTGCCAGCTCTCGCGGACAGGGGGCAGGGGACACTGAAGCTTTCTTT	CASSRGQGAGDTEAFF
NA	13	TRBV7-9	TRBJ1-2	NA	TGTGCCAGCAGCGCCCCAGCTAACTATGGCTACACCTTC	CASSAPANYGYTF
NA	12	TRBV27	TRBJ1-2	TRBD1	TGTGCCAGCAGCGACAGGGCTGGTGGCTACACCTTC	CASSDRAGGYTF
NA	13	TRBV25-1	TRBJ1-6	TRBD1	TGTGCCAGCAGTTGGACAGGCAATTCACCCCTCCACTTT	CASSWTGNSPLHF
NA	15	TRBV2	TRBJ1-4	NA	TGTGCCAGCAGTCCCTACAGCTCAACTAATGAAAAACTGTTTTTT	CASSPYSSTNEKLFF
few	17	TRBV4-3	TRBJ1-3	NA	TGCGCCAGCAGCCAAGATGAGGATCTAATCTCTGGAAACACCATATATTTT	CASSQDEDLISGNTIYF
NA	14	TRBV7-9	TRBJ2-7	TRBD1	TGTGCCAGCAGCTCTGGACAGGCCGGAGGCGAGCAGTACTTC	CASSSGQAGGEQYF
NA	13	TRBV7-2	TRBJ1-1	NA	TGTGCCAGCAGCTCCCGGGAGGGCACTGAAGCTTTCTTT	CASSSREGTEAFF
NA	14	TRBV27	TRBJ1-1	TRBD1	TGTGCCAGCAGTCCCAGGGGGCAGAGCACTGAAGCTTTCTTT	CASSPRGQSTEAFF
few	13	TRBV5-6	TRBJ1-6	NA	TGTGCCAGCAGCCCCCCACAGGGCTCACCCCTCCACTTT	CASSPPQGSPLHF
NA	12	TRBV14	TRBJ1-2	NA	TGTGCCAGCAGTCAGGAAGTCTATGGCTACACCTTC	CASSQEVYGYTF
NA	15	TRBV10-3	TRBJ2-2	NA	TGTGCCATCACCGGCGGGACGGCGAACACCGGGGAGCTGTTTTTT	CAITGGTANTGELFF
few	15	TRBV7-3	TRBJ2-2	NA	TGTGCCAGCAGGAGTGATCCTACGAACACCGGGGAGCTGTTTTTT	CASRSDPTNTGELFF
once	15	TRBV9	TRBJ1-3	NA	TGTGCCAGCAGCGTAGGACTGGCGGCTGGAAACACCATATATTTT	CASSVGLAAGNTIYF
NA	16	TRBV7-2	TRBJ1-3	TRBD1	TGTGCCAGCAGCCAAACAGGGGGCGCGTTTGGAAACACCATATATTTT	CASSQTGGAFGNTIYF
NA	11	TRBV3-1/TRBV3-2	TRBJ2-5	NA	TGTGCCAGCAGCCAAGGGGGGGCCCAGTACTTC	CASSQGGAQYF
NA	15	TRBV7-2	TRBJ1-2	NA	TGTGCCAGCAGCTTGTCATCCCTCGGGAGGGGTGGCTACACCTTC	CASSLSSLGRGGYTF
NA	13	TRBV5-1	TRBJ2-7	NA	TGCGCCAGCTCGGGTTTAATTTCCTACGAGCAGTACTTC	CASSGLISYEQYF
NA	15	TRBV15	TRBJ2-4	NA	TGTGCCACCAGCAGAGAGCAGGGGACGAAAAACATTCAGTACTTC	CATSREQGTKNIQYF
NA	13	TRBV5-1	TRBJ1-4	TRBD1	TGCGCCAGCAGCTTGGTGACAGGGGGTAAACTGTTTTTT	CASSLVTGGKLFF
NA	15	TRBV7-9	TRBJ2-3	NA	TGTGCCAGCAGCGACTCTGTCGTGATCACAGATACGCAGTATTTT	CASSDSVVITDTQYF
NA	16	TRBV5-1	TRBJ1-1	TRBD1	TGCGCCAGCAGCTTGGCCGAGTGGGGACAGGACACTGAAGCTTTCTTT	CASSLAEWGQDTEAFF
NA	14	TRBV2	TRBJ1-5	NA	TGTGCCAGCGGGGGGGGTTATAGCAATCAGCCCCAGCATTTT	CASGGGYSNQPQHF
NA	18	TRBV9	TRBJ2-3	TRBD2	TGTGCCAGCAGCGGGCCCGCCTTCGAGCCGGGACTAACGCTTACGCAGTATTTT	CASSGPAFEPGLTLTQYF
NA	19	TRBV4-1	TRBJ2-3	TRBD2	TGCGCCAGCAGCCAGACAGTACGGGGGGGACTTGGAAGGACAGATACGCAGTATTTT	CASSQTVRGGLGRTDTQYF
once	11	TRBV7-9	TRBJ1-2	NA	TGTGCCAGCAGCCCGTTAGATGGCTACACCTTC	CASSPLDGYTF
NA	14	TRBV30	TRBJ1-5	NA	TGTGCCTGGAGTGTTAACAGGTTGGTTCAGCCCCAGCATTTT	CAWSVNRLVQPQHF
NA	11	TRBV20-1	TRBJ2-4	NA	TGCAGTGCGCCGCGTCGGTACATTCAGTACTTC	CSAPRRYIQYF
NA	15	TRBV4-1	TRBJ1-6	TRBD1	TGCGCCAGCAGCTACCGGACAGGGGACAATTCACCCCTCCACTTT	CASSYRTGDNSPLHF
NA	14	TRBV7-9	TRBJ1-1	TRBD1	TGTGCCAGCAGCCTATTACAGGGGGGCACTGAAGCTTTCTTT	CASSLLQGGTEAFF
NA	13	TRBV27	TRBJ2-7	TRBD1	TGTGCCAGCAGCCTGACAGGGGCCTACGAGCAGTACTTC	CASSLTGAYEQYF
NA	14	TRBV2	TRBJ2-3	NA	TGTGCCAGCAAGGGAGAGTTGAGGGCAGATACGCAGTATTTT	CASKGELRADTQYF
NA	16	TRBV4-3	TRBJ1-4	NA	TGCGCCAGCAGCCAAGATTATTCGGGTGTGATGAAAAAACTGTTTTTT	CASSQDYSGVMKKLFF
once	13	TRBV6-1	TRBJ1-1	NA	TGTGCCAGCAGTGAACCGGCGGTTGGGGAGGCTTTCTTT	CASSEPAVGEAFF
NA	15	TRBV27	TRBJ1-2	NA	TGTGCCAGCAGTCAGACAGGAGGTTGGGGGTATGGCTACACCTTC	CASSQTGGWGYGYTF
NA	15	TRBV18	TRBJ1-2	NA	TGTGCCAGCTCACTTCAACAGGATGTATCTACTGGCTACACCTTC	CASSLQQDVSTGYTF
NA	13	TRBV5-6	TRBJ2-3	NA	TGTGCCAGCAGCCTACCTAGCACAGATACGCAGTATTTT	CASSLPSTDTQYF
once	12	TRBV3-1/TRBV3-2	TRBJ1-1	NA	TGTGCCAGCAGCTACTCCGATCAGGGGGCTTTCTTT	CASSYSDQGAFF
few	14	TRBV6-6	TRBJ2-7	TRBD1	TGTGCCAGCAGTTCCACGACAGGGGCCTACGAGCAGTACTTC	CASSSTTGAYEQYF
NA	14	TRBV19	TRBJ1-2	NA	TGTGCCAGTAGTATAGATCTGGCCCCTCAAGGCTACACCTTC	CASSIDLAPQGYTF
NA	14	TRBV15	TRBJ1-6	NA	TGTGCCACCAGCAGTCGACAGAGCGTGGAACCCCTCCACTTT	CATSSRQSVEPLHF
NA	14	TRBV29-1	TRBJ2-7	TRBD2	TGCAGCGTCGGGACTAGCGGGGGAGCATACGAGCAGTACTTC	CSVGTSGGAYEQYF
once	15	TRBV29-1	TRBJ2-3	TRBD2	TGCAGCGTTGTACTAGCGGGGCATAGCACAGATACGCAGTATTTT	CSVVLAGHSTDTQYF
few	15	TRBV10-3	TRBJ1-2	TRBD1	TGTGCCATCAATGTTGGAGGGACAGGTCACTATGGCTACACCTTC	CAINVGGTGHYGYTF
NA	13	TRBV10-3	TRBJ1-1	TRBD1	TGTGCCATCAAAACAGGGGTGAACACTGAAGCTTTCTTT	CAIKTGVNTEAFF
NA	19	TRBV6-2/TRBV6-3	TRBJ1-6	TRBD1	TGTGCCAGCAGTTACTCGAAAACGAGGACAGGGGCCCCCGGTTCACCCCTCCACTTT	CASSYSKTRTGAPGSPLHF
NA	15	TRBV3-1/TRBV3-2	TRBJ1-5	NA	TGTGCCAGCAGCCAAGGGGCAGGGTTGAATCAGCCCCAGCATTTT	CASSQGAGLNQPQHF
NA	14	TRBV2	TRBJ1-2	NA	TGTGCCAGCAGTGAGGGCCCAGGGCAGAATGGCTACACCTTC	CASSEGPGQNGYTF
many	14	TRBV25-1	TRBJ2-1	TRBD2	TGTGCCAGCAGTCTTAGCGGGGATTACAATGAGCAGTTCTTC	CASSLSGDYNEQFF
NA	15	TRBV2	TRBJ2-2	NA	TGTGCCAGCAGGAGTTCAGGGACGAACACCGGGGAGCTGTTTTTT	CASRSSGTNTGELFF
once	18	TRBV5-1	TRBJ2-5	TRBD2	TGCGCCAGCAGTCTCCCCGGGACTAGCGGGGTGATCCAAGAGACCCAGTACTTC	CASSLPGTSGVIQETQYF
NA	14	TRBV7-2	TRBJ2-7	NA	TGTGCCAGCAGCTCAGGGGTAAGCGCCTACGAGCAGTACTTC	CASSSGVSAYEQYF
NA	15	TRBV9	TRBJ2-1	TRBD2	TGTGCCAGCAGCTCCTTGGGGGGGACCTACAATGAGCAGTTCTTC	CASSSLGGTYNEQFF
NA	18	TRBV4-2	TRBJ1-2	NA	TGTGCCAGCAGCCAAGATCAAGCCGGGGTGCAGGTCAACTATGGCTACACCTTC	CASSQDQAGVQVNYGYTF
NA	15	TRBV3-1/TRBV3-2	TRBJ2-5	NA	TGTGCCAGCAGCCAAGGGCAGGGCGAAGTGGAGACCCAGTACTTC	CASSQGQGEVETQYF
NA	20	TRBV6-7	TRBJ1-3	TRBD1	TGTGCCAGCAGTTACCCTCCTGGACAGGAACCCTTTTACTCTGGAAACACCATATATTTT	CASSYPPGQEPFYSGNTIYF
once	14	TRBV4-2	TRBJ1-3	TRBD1	TGTGCCAGCAGAAGGGACAGTCCCCCCTACACCATATATTTT	CASRRDSPPYTIYF
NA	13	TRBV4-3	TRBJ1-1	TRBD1	TGCGCCAGCAGCCGAGGGACAGGGGAGGGAGCTTTCTTT	CASSRGTGEGAFF